The rows below give T cell receptor beta chains drawn from one sample of a study of blood T cell repertoires in COVID-19. Assay: immunoSEQ multiplex PCR; the TCRdb copy retains only in-frame clones and omits some. The profile shows fewer than 250,000 clones, approximately 90% of them singletons. The specimen was peripheral blood. The source of these receptors is a man aged 30 to 39 with COVID-19, enrolled during active disease. CDR3s include the opening cysteine and the closing phenylalanine or tryptophan. Each record gives: clone size, J gene, V gene, D gene, CDR3 DNA, CDR3 protein. D genes are given only for firm matches. The size field is filled for only some rows; it gives once, few, many or a size class.

size: NA; J: TRBJ1-2; V: TRBV18; D: NA; DNA: TGTGCCAGCTCACCGCTGCAGGGCCTTTATGGCTACACCTTC; CDR3: CASSPLQGLYGYTF
size: NA; J: TRBJ1-5; V: TRBV2; D: NA; DNA: TGTGCCAGCACCGAAGCTTTGGGGGGTAGACAGCCCCAGCATTTT; CDR3: CASTEALGGRQPQHF
size: NA; J: TRBJ2-7; V: TRBV3-1/TRBV3-2; D: NA; DNA: TGTGCCAGCAGCCAAGCCCCAGAGACAGTCGAGCAGTACTTC; CDR3: CASSQAPETVEQYF
size: NA; J: TRBJ1-2; V: TRBV28; D: NA; DNA: TGTGCCAGCAGAAGGGGACAAAGGGGCTACACCTTC; CDR3: CASRRGQRGYTF
size: few; J: TRBJ1-2; V: TRBV6-6; D: TRBD1; DNA: TGTGCCAGCAGCTCCGGGACAGGGGAACATGGCTACACCTTC; CDR3: CASSSGTGEHGYTF
size: NA; J: TRBJ1-5; V: TRBV2; D: NA; DNA: TGTGCCAGCAGTCAACAGGGAGTGGGCAATCAGCCCCAGCATTTT; CDR3: CASSQQGVGNQPQHF
size: once; J: TRBJ1-4; V: TRBV6-1; D: TRBD1; DNA: TGTGCCAGCAGTGAAGGCAGGGGGAAGTTTAATGAAAAACTGTTTTTT; CDR3: CASSEGRGKFNEKLFF
size: NA; J: TRBJ1-2; V: TRBV7-2; D: NA; DNA: TGTGCCAGCAGCCCACGGGGGGGGGATGGCTACACCTTC; CDR3: CASSPRGGDGYTF
size: NA; J: TRBJ1-6; V: TRBV5-5; D: NA; DNA: TGTGCCAGCAGCTTGGGCAGTAATTCACCCCTCCACTTT; CDR3: CASSLGSNSPLHF
size: few; J: TRBJ1-5; V: TRBV6-5; D: NA; DNA: TGTGCCAGCAGTTATAGTAGCACTGCTCTGTTCCCCCAGCATTTT; CDR3: CASSYSSTALFPQHF
size: NA; J: TRBJ2-3; V: TRBV27; D: NA; DNA: TGTGCCAGCAGCCCCAGCGTCACAGATACGCAGTATTTT; CDR3: CASSPSVTDTQYF
size: NA; J: TRBJ1-2; V: TRBV23-1; D: NA; DNA: TGCGCCAGCAGTCAGACGGAGCCATGGATCGAGGGCTACACCTTC; CDR3: CASSQTEPWIEGYTF
size: NA; J: TRBJ1-4; V: TRBV30; D: TRBD1; DNA: TGTGCCTGGTACGACGGCGGAGGGGGCGAAAAACTGTTTTTT; CDR3: CAWYDGGGGEKLFF
size: NA; J: TRBJ1-3; V: TRBV6-5; D: TRBD1; DNA: TGTGCCAGCGGATCCCAGGGGGGATCCGGAAACACCATATATTTT; CDR3: CASGSQGGSGNTIYF
size: NA; J: TRBJ1-1; V: TRBV20-1; D: TRBD1; DNA: TGCAGTGGACAGGGAAACACTGAAGCTTTCTTT; CDR3: CSGQGNTEAFF
size: NA; J: TRBJ1-5; V: TRBV18; D: TRBD1; DNA: TGTGCCAGCTCAGGGATTAACAGGGGGCGCGGCAATCAGCCCCAGCATTTT; CDR3: CASSGINRGRGNQPQHF
size: NA; J: TRBJ1-2; V: TRBV7-2; D: NA; DNA: TGTGCCAGCAGCCCCGAGGGGAGGGATTATGGCTACACCTTC; CDR3: CASSPEGRDYGYTF
size: NA; J: TRBJ1-3; V: TRBV24-1; D: NA; DNA: TGTGCCACATCCGGGTCTGGAAACACCATATATTTT; CDR3: CATSGSGNTIYF
size: NA; J: TRBJ1-1; V: TRBV29-1; D: TRBD1; DNA: TGCAGCGGGGCGGGACAGGTCAACACTGAAGCTTTCTTT; CDR3: CSGAGQVNTEAFF
size: NA; J: TRBJ2-3; V: TRBV7-3; D: NA; DNA: TGTGCCAGCAGCTCCACATCTGCGGGGACAGATACGCAGTATTTT; CDR3: CASSSTSAGTDTQYF
size: NA; J: TRBJ1-4; V: TRBV5-1; D: NA; DNA: TGCGCCAGCAGAGAATCCCAGGGGGAAAAACTGTTTTTT; CDR3: CASRESQGEKLFF
size: NA; J: TRBJ2-3; V: TRBV4-3; D: TRBD2; DNA: TGCGCCAGCAGCCCTCTGCTAGCGGGGGGGAGCACAGATACGCAGTATTTT; CDR3: CASSPLLAGGSTDTQYF
size: NA; J: TRBJ2-7; V: TRBV5-4; D: NA; DNA: TGTGCCAGCAGCTTCCGCGGGAACTCCTACGAGCAGTACTTC; CDR3: CASSFRGNSYEQYF
size: NA; J: TRBJ1-1; V: TRBV29-1; D: TRBD1; DNA: TGCAGCGTTGACAGGGCAGGGGGCACTGAAGCTTTCTTT; CDR3: CSVDRAGGTEAFF
size: NA; J: TRBJ2-3; V: TRBV7-2; D: TRBD2; DNA: TGTGCCAGCAGCTTAGGGACTAGCGGGGGGGCCCTGGCAGATACGCAGTATTTT; CDR3: CASSLGTSGGALADTQYF
size: NA; J: TRBJ1-5; V: TRBV7-9; D: NA; DNA: TGTGCCAGCAGCTCAACAGATCAGCCCCAGCATTTT; CDR3: CASSSTDQPQHF
size: NA; J: TRBJ2-1; V: TRBV9; D: NA; DNA: TGTGCCAGCAGCGCGAGTGGAGCGCCGAGCTCCTACAATGAGCAGTTCTTC; CDR3: CASSASGAPSSYNEQFF
size: NA; J: TRBJ1-2; V: TRBV10-3; D: NA; DNA: TGTGCCATCAGTGAGACCGAGAGGTTTGGCTACACCTTC; CDR3: CAISETERFGYTF
size: NA; J: TRBJ1-3; V: TRBV7-3; D: TRBD1; DNA: TGTGCCAGCAGCTTAAACCCAGGGGGGCTCGGAAACACCATATATTTT; CDR3: CASSLNPGGLGNTIYF
size: once; J: TRBJ1-6; V: TRBV11-2; D: TRBD1; DNA: TGTGCCAGCAGCTTAGGATTCCGGGACAGGGGCGAAAATTCACCCCTCCACTTT; CDR3: CASSLGFRDRGENSPLHF
size: NA; J: TRBJ2-7; V: TRBV3-1/TRBV3-2; D: TRBD2; DNA: TGTGCCAGCAGCCCACGGCGGGAGAGGGGCCACGAGCAGTACTTC; CDR3: CASSPRRERGHEQYF
size: once; J: TRBJ1-1; V: TRBV7-9; D: NA; DNA: TGTGCCAGCAGCTTAGAGAGGGTGACGGTGAACACTGAAGCTTTCTTT; CDR3: CASSLERVTVNTEAFF
size: few; J: TRBJ2-7; V: TRBV13; D: NA; DNA: TGTGCCAGCAGCTTAGCTCCCTACGAGCAGTACTTC; CDR3: CASSLAPYEQYF
size: NA; J: TRBJ2-5; V: TRBV5-6; D: TRBD1; DNA: TGTGCCAGCAGATCGGACAGGGGCGAGACCCAGTACTTC; CDR3: CASRSDRGETQYF
size: NA; J: TRBJ2-7; V: TRBV7-9; D: NA; DNA: TGTGCCAGCAGCTTAATCCAGGGCCCCTACGAGCAGTACTTC; CDR3: CASSLIQGPYEQYF
size: once; J: TRBJ2-2; V: TRBV12-5; D: NA; DNA: TGTGCTAGTGCCCTCACCGGGGAGCTGTTTTTT; CDR3: CASALTGELFF
size: NA; J: TRBJ2-2; V: TRBV15; D: TRBD2; DNA: TGTGCCACCAGCAGAGTATTTCCGGGGGGGGCCAGCGGGGAGCTGTTTTTT; CDR3: CATSRVFPGGASGELFF
size: NA; J: TRBJ2-7; V: TRBV5-8; D: TRBD1; DNA: TGTGCCAGCAGCAGTGGGACAGTCTACGAGCAGTACTTC; CDR3: CASSSGTVYEQYF
size: NA; J: TRBJ2-5; V: TRBV27; D: TRBD1; DNA: TGTGCCAGCAGTTTATCGTACGAGGGACAGGTTACAGAGACCCAGTACTTC; CDR3: CASSLSYEGQVTETQYF
size: NA; J: TRBJ2-2; V: TRBV2; D: NA; DNA: TGTGCCAGCACTAGGGAGTGGGGCGGGGAGCTGTTTTTT; CDR3: CASTREWGGELFF
size: NA; J: TRBJ1-1; V: TRBV27; D: NA; DNA: TGTGCCAGCAGTTTTTGGCCGAACACTGAAGCTTTCTTT; CDR3: CASSFWPNTEAFF
size: few; J: TRBJ1-1; V: TRBV10-3; D: NA; DNA: TGTGCCATCAGCAGAGGGCAGGAGAACACTGAAGCTTTCTTT; CDR3: CAISRGQENTEAFF
size: NA; J: TRBJ2-1; V: TRBV4-2; D: NA; DNA: TGTGCCAGCAGCCACAGACTAGTGATTGACAATGAGCAGTTCTTC; CDR3: CASSHRLVIDNEQFF
size: NA; J: TRBJ1-1; V: TRBV18; D: TRBD1; DNA: TGTGCCAGCTCACCACCCAACAGGGGGCAAACTGAAGCTTTCTTT; CDR3: CASSPPNRGQTEAFF
size: NA; J: TRBJ2-1; V: TRBV24-1; D: TRBD1; DNA: TGTGCCACCAGTGACCGGGACAGGGAACCGAGTGAGCAGTTCTTC; CDR3: CATSDRDREPSEQFF
size: NA; J: TRBJ2-2; V: TRBV10-3; D: NA; DNA: TGTGCCATCAGTGAGGGGCTCCCGGTTGGCGGGGAGCTGTTTTTT; CDR3: CAISEGLPVGGELFF
size: NA; J: TRBJ1-2; V: TRBV11-2; D: NA; DNA: TGTGCCAGCAGTGGACTTGCCCCTTATGGCTACACCTTC; CDR3: CASSGLAPYGYTF
size: NA; J: TRBJ2-1; V: TRBV19; D: NA; DNA: TGTGCCAGTAGGACAGGCGGGACAGACAATGAGCAGTTCTTC; CDR3: CASRTGGTDNEQFF
size: once; J: TRBJ1-1; V: TRBV6-5; D: TRBD1; DNA: TGTGCCAGCAGTTACCGACAGGGGGTAACTGAAGCTTTCTTT; CDR3: CASSYRQGVTEAFF
size: once; J: TRBJ1-1; V: TRBV7-2; D: NA; DNA: TGTGCCAGCAGCCTTAGGGCGGGGGAGTACACTGAAGCTTTCTTT; CDR3: CASSLRAGEYTEAFF
size: few; J: TRBJ1-1; V: TRBV4-2; D: NA; DNA: TGTGCCAGCAGCCAAGATCGAGTGACATTTGAAGCTTTCTTT; CDR3: CASSQDRVTFEAFF
size: NA; J: TRBJ2-3; V: TRBV9; D: NA; DNA: TGTGCCAGCAGCAACCGCTCGGCAGGGGTGTCAGATACGCAGTATTTT; CDR3: CASSNRSAGVSDTQYF
size: NA; J: TRBJ2-2; V: TRBV7-9; D: TRBD2; DNA: TGTGCCAGCAGCTACCCCCCCTTAGCGGGAGTCGGTATTTCCGGGGAGCTGTTTTTT; CDR3: CASSYPPLAGVGISGELFF
size: NA; J: TRBJ2-7; V: TRBV6-6; D: NA; DNA: TGTGCCAGCAGCCTGTCCGGGACTTCTACCTACGAGCAGTACTTC; CDR3: CASSLSGTSTYEQYF